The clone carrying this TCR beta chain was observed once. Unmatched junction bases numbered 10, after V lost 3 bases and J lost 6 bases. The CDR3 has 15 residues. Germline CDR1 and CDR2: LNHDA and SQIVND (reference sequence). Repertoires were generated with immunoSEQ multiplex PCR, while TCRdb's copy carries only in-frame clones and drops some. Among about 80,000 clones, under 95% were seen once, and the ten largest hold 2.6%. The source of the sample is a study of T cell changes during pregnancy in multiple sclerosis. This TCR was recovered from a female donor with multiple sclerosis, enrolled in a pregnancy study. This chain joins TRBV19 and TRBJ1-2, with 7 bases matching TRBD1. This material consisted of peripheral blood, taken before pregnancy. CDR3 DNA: TGTGCCAGTAGTATCGGCACAGGGGTTATAGATGGCTACACCTTC. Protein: CASSIGTGVIDGYTF.